The sequence of this TCR beta chain was determined in a study of cytomegalovirus exposure and HLA in healthy donors. The CDR3 consists of 15 residues. Germline-derived CDR1 and CDR2 are LGHNA and YSLEER. General study findings and limits: TCR sequences were mostly rare, though some public TCRs occurred in many donors.

A remark on this clone: Its target is unknown. An end of the junction does not agree with germline; a read error may underlie this.

Sequencing was performed with immunoSEQ multiplex PCR; in TCRdb, only in-frame clones are kept and a portion is missing. The table lists about 130,000 clones, about 91% of them singletons. Material for sequencing was PBMCs. The TCR sequence derives from a woman aged 18-29 years in good health and CMV-seropositive. The rearrangement links TRBV4-3 to TRBJ1-4; possibly TRBD1 for D (6 bases). CDR3 coding DNA: TGCGCCAGCAGCGAAGAGACAGGACCTAATGAAAAACTGTTTTTT. It specifies CASSEETGPNEKLFF.